The clone carrying this T cell receptor (beta chain) was recorded many times. Its specificity is unknown. From germline, CDR1 is GTSNPN and CDR2 SVGIG (reference sequence). The CDR3 loop spans 17 amino acids. Germline trimming cut 3 bases from V and 4 bases from J; bases unmatched to any gene: 11. This specimen comes from a study of regulatory T cells in long-lasting Graves disease. Study observations and caveats: Persistent patients shared more public clonotypes (approximately 2,800) than new patients (approximately 1,000). Favored usage of TRBV28, TRBJ1-2 and TRBJ2-5 was recorded in persistent disease.

Building of the TCR beta libraries involved iRepertoire HTBI primers and Arm-PCR of CDR3 regions. One entry per CDR3 protein, called by TCRdb with MiXCR from the multiplex PCR reads. Of about 310,000 distinct CDR3 sequences listed, over 15% were seen once; the top ten hold 38%. Sample time point: newly diagnosed GD, antithyroid drugs for less than 3 months. Extracted RNA from PBMCs served as the source of the TCR library. This clonotype was sampled from a female donor with Graves disease. The sequencing here drew on peripheral blood mononuclear cells (PBMCs), taken at new diagnosis, from a patient treated with antithyroid drugs. The chain is built from TRBV30 and TRBJ2-1; TRBD2 matches at 11 bases. CDR3 coding DNA: TGTGCCTGGAGCGCTGGCCCACTAGCGGGAGCGTACAATGAGCAGTTCTTC. This translates into CAWSAGPLAGAYNEQFF.